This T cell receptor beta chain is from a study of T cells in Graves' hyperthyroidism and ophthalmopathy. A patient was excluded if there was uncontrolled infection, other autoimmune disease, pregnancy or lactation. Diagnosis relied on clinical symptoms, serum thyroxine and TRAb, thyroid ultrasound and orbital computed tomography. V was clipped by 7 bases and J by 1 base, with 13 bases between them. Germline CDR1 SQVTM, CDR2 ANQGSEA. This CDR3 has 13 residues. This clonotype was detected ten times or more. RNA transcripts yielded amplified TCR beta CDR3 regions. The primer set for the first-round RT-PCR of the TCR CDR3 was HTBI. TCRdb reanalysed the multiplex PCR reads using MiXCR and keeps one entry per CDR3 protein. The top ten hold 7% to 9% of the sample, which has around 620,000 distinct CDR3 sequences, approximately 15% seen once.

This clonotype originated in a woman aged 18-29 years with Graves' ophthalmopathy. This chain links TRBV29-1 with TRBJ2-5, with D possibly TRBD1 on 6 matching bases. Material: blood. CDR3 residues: CSADQGSQETQYF. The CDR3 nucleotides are TGCAGCGCTGACCAGGGGTCCCAAGAGACCCAGTACTTC.